This TCR beta chain was recorded in a study of T cell repertoires in cytomegalovirus infection. One entry per CDR3 protein results from TCRdb running MiXCR on the reads. The table includes 400,000 or so distinct CDR3 sequences, about a third detected once. Remarks on this clonotype: The antigen remains unidentified.

Whole-study findings and limits: Dominating the ex vivo response were TCR beta clonotypes that were CMV-specific and HLA-C-restricted.

The CDR3 spans 12 residues. Trimming cost V 4 bases and J 7 bases, with 13 bases left between them. Germline CDR1 DFQATT, CDR2 SNEGSKA (reference sequence). The genes are TRBV20-1 and TRBJ2-5; perhaps TRBD2 as D (5 bases). This TCR was sampled from a human donor in good health (CMV status not recorded). Some clones in this sample may be carry-over from other donors' samples. Sequencing input: PBMCs. In DNA form, the CDR3 reads TGCAGTGCTATGGACTCCCTAAGGACCCAGTACTTC. Translation gives CSAMDSLRTQYF.